The 18 T cell receptor beta chains below come from one sample, sequenced in a study of shared clonotypes between healthy human individuals. Clones were read by immunoSEQ multiplex PCR, and TCRdb kept only the in-frame ones, dropping some. The sample includes 2 million to 2.5 million clones, approximately 94% seen only once; the top ten take around 0.13%. Sequences were obtained from naive CD4+ T cells sorted from blood. The subset here: CD45RA+ positively selected. These receptors came from a man aged 18 to 29 in good health.

V is TRBV25-1 and J is TRBJ2-2; 7 nucleotides align to TRBD2. With V trimmed by 1 base and J by 2 bases, 4 bases remained unmatched. Germline assignment: CDR1 MGHDK and CDR2 SYGVNS. The CDR3 length is 16 residues. CDR3 loop: CASSESERGNTGELFF. The CDR3 nucleotides are TGTGCCAGCAGTGAATCGGAGCGGGGAAACACCGGGGAGCTGTTTTTT.

The chain joins TRBV6-5 to TRBJ2-7, with D perhaps matching TRBD1 or TRBD2 (5 bases each). The CDR3 spans 13 residues. Trimming took 11 bases from V and 1 from J, leaving 15 bases between them. From germline, CDR1 is MNHEY and CDR2 SVGAGI. The CDR3 bases are TGTGCCGCGGCCGGGACGGGATCCTACGAGCAGTACTTC. As protein: CAAAGTGSYEQYF.

This rearrangement joins TRBV5-6 to TRBJ1-2; a weak D match, TRBD1 (5 bases). Germline-derived CDR1 and CDR2 are SGHDT and YYEEEE. V gave up 4 bases and J gave up 2 bases, with 21 bases separating them. This CDR3 contains 17 residues. The CDR3 DNA reads TGTGCCAGCAGCGACATGGGGGGACTCGCAGGGAACTATGGCTACACCTTC. Translated: CASSDMGGLAGNYGYTF.

The chain recombines TRBV30 with TRBJ1-5; D gene ambiguous. The germline gives CDR1 GTSNPN, CDR2 SVGIG (reference sequence). CDR3 length: 16 amino acids. V was pared by 8 bases and J by 3 bases, with 23 bases between. The CDR3 reads CAAKAARWTTNQPQHF. The CDR3, as DNA: TGTGCCGCAAAGGCCGCTCGATGGACTACCAATCAGCCCCAGCATTTT.

The J gene is TRBJ2-4, the V gene TRBV6-6, with D unresolved. The CDR3 consists of 13 residues. Germline V gene lookup returns CDR1 MNHNY and CDR2 SVGAGI (reference sequence). V gave up 5 bases and J gave up 8 bases, with 13 bases separating them. Here the CDR3 DNA reads TGTGCCAGCAGTCCCCAGCCGTGGGACATTCAGTACTTC. It translates to CASSPQPWDIQYF.

This rearrangement joins TRBV30 to TRBJ1-4; tentatively, D is TRBD1 (6 bases). V lost 0 bases and J lost 0, with 11 bases in between. Germline V lookup: CDR1 GTSNPN, CDR2 SVGIG (reference sequence). The CDR3 runs to 16 residues. The DNA for the CDR3 is TGTGCCTGGAGTGTCGCCTGGACAGCAACTAATGAAAAACTGTTTTTT. It is translated as CAWSVAWTATNEKLFF.

This clone was seen a single time. This chain joins TRBV30 and TRBJ2-1; 10 nucleotides agree with TRBD2. Germline trimming cut 5 bases from V and 5 bases from J; bases unmatched to any gene: 18. Germline CDR1 reads GTSNPN; CDR2 reads SVGIG (reference sequence). The CDR3 is 18 amino acids. The CDR3 sequence: CAWGGSRTSGPTNNEQFF. For the CDR3, the DNA is TGTGCCTGGGGGGGATCCAGGACTAGCGGACCGACAAACAATGAGCAGTTCTTC.

The chain recombines TRBV30 with TRBJ1-1; D is perhaps TRBD1 (6 bases). CDR1 GTSNPN and CDR2 SVGIG come from the germline V gene (reference sequence). CDR3 size: 13 residues. Trimming stripped 8 bases from V and 1 base from J, with 14 bases between. In nucleotides, the CDR3 is TGTGCCGGAAGCTCAGGGGCGAACACTGAAGCTTTCTTT. It specifies CAGSSGANTEAFF. Filled out from reference TRBV30 and TRBJ1-1, the complete variable domain reads SQTIHQWPATLVQPVGSPLSLECTVEGTSNPNLYWYRQAAGRGLQLLFYSVGIGQISSEVPQNLSASRPQDRQFILSSKKLLLSDSGFYLCAGSSGANTEAFFGQGTRLTVV.

The genes are TRBV19 and TRBJ2-1; tentative D call: TRBD2 (6 bases). Trimming cost V 6 bases and J 4 bases, with 10 bases left between them. CDR3 length: 13 amino acids. The V gene's germline CDR1 is LNHDA and CDR2 SQIVND (reference sequence). In DNA, the CDR3 is TGTGCCAGTAGCGTGGGGACTTACAATGAGCAGTTCTTC. The encoded protein is CASSVGTYNEQFF.

This chain joins TRBV19 and TRBJ1-5; D ambiguous. Trimming shortened V by 6 bases and J by 3 bases, and 15 bases separated the two germline ends. The germline V gene encodes CDR1 LNHDA and CDR2 SQIVND (reference sequence). This CDR3 has 15 amino acids. CDR3 sequence (DNA): TGTGCCAGTAGCGCCACATTGGAGGCCAATCAGCCCCAGCATTTT. This sequence encodes CASSATLEANQPQHF.

V usage is TRBV12-5 and J usage is TRBJ1-2, with D unresolved. Trimming stripped 0 bases from V and 4 bases from J, with 12 bases between. This CDR3 spans 15 amino acids. Looked up from germline, CDR1 is LGHNT and CDR2 is FRNRAP. The CDR3 nucleotides are TGTGCTAGTGGTTTGGTACTGGGAACCATCTATGGCTACACCTTC. It is translated as CASGLVLGTIYGYTF.

The chain couples TRBV9 to TRBJ1-4, with a possible D match to TRBD1 (5 bases). The CDR3 runs to 13 residues. V was clipped by 3 bases and J by 7 bases, with 10 bases between them. Germline CDR1 reads SGDLS; CDR2 reads YYNGEE. CDR3 protein: CASSGGTSEKLFF. The DNA of the CDR3 is TGTGCCAGCAGCGGGGGGACCTCTGAAAAACTGTTTTTT.

The chain joins TRBV9 to TRBJ1-2, with D possibly matching TRBD1 (5 bases). Trimming removed 3 bases from V and 5 bases from J, with 23 bases in between. Germline CDR1 reads SGDLS; CDR2 reads YYNGEE. The length of the CDR3 is 17 residues. The CDR3: CASSERKTGTEPYGYTF. Here the CDR3 DNA reads TGTGCCAGCAGCGAGCGGAAAACCGGGACGGAACCTTATGGCTACACCTTC. Looking up the rest from reference TRBV9 and TRBJ1-2 gives the full variable domain: DSGVTQTPKHLITATGQRVTLRCSPRSGDLSVYWYQQSLDQGLQFLIQYYNGEERAKGNILERFSAQQFPDLHSELNLSSLELGDSALYFCASSERKTGTEPYGYTFGSGTRLTVV.

The rearrangement uses TRBV10-1 and TRBJ2-7, with TRBD2 matching over 7 bases. The CDR3 length is 14 residues. V lost 6 bases, J lost 2 bases, and 7 bases stayed unmatched. Looked up from germline, CDR1 is WNHNN and CDR2 is SYGVQD (reference sequence). CDR3 nucleotides: TGCGCCAGCAGCCCCAGCGGGAACACCTACGAGCAGTACTTC. It translates to CASSPSGNTYEQYF.

With respect to this clone: The junction departs from germline at one end; a sequencing error may be responsible. The V gene is TRBV11-2, the J gene TRBJ2-2, with D perhaps assigned TRBD1 or TRBD2 (5 bases each). Germline V gene data show CDR1 as SGHAT and CDR2 as FQNNGV. The CDR3 is 15 residues long. The CDR3 here is CASSLKGTNTGELFF. The CDR3 region has the DNA TGTGCCAGCAGCCTCAAGGGGACGAATACCGGGGAGCTGTTTTTT.

The chain carries TRBV28 and TRBJ2-5, with 8 positions matching TRBD2. Per germline, CDR1 MDHEN and CDR2 SYDVKM. CDR3 length: 15 residues. V was clipped by 3 bases and J by 5 bases; unmatched bases: 8. CDR3 DNA: TGTGCCAGCAGTTTTGGACTCCCGGGGGGGGAGACCCAGTACTTC. It is translated as CASSFGLPGGETQYF.

The V and J genes are TRBV30 and TRBJ2-7; D is unresolved. Per the germline V gene, CDR1 is GTSNPN and CDR2 is SVGIG (reference sequence). This CDR3 is built from 13 residues. The ends were cut back, 0 bases at V and 1 base at J, with 7 bases in the middle. The CDR3 nucleotides read TGTGCCTGGAGTGTACAGTCTTCCTACGAGCAGTACTTC. Its translation is CAWSVQSSYEQYF.

The genes are TRBV9 and TRBJ1-1; 7 positions agree with TRBD1. The length of the CDR3 is 15 residues. From germline, CDR1 is SGDLS and CDR2 YYNGEE. The V segment lost 4 bases and the J segment 11 bases; nucleotides outside the gene matches: 17. CDR3 residues: CASSTQGGSGAVAFF. In DNA, the CDR3 is TGTGCCAGCAGCACCCAAGGGGGCAGCGGGGCGGTGGCTTTCTTT.